This T cell receptor beta chain was obtained from a study of regulatory T cells in long-lasting Graves disease. Germline CDR1 and CDR2: DFQATT and SNEGSKA (reference sequence). The CDR3 extends over 13 amino acids. The ends lost 1 base at V and 2 bases at J; junction bases unmatched: 2. Arm-PCR of CDR3 regions and iRepertoire HTBI primers were the basis on which TCR beta libraries were built. In the authors' workflow: Identification across samples found 62 TRBV and over 12 TRBJ segments. TCRdb used MiXCR to reprocess the multiplex PCR reads, holding one entry per CDR3 protein. TCRdb, rather than the study authors, made the V and J calls. The profile shows roughly 410,000 distinct CDR3 sequences, around 16% of them singletons. The sample's time point: newly diagnosed GD, antithyroid drugs for less than 3 months. Making the TCR library involved RNA that had been extracted from PBMCs. In this sample, this clonotype turned up many times.

In addition, the sample was reused for a study of T cells in Graves' hyperthyroidism and ophthalmopathy. That paper adds: Hyperthyroidism of Graves' type that showed no ophthalmopathy progression within 18 months was stable.

V usage is TRBV20-1 and J usage is TRBJ2-7; the match to TRBD1 covers 7 bases. This specimen consisted of peripheral blood mononuclear cells (PBMCs), obtained at new diagnosis, from a patient treated with antithyroid drugs. This clonotype was obtained from a woman aged 40-49 years with Graves disease. This CDR3 is CSARGQGAYEQYF. The CDR3 DNA follows: TGCAGTGCTAGAGGGCAGGGGGCCTACGAGCAGTACTTC.